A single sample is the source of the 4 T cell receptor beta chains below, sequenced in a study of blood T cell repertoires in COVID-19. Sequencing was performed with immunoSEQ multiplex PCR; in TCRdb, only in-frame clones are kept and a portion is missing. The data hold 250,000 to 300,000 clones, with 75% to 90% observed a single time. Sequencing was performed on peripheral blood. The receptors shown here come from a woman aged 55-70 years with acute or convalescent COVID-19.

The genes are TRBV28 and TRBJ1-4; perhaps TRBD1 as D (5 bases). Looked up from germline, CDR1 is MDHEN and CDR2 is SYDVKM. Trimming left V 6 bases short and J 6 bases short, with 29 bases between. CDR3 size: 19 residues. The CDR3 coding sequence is TGTGCCAGCAGACCCCTGAGCTTCTCGGCGGGGACGGGCGATGAAAAACTGTTTTTT. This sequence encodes CASRPLSFSAGTGDEKLFF.

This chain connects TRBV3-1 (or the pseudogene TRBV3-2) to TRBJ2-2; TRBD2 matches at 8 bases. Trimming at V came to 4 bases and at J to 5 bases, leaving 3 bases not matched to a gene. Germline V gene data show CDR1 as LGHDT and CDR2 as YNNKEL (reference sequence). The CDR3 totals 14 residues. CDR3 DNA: TGTGCCAGCAGCCGTACGGGGGGGACCGGGGAGCTGTTTTTT. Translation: CASSRTGGTGELFF.

The CDR3 is CASLLTGESGAFF. CDR3 bases: TGTGCCAGTCTCTTAACAGGGGAATCGGGCGCTTTCTTT. This chain uses TRBV19 with TRBJ1-1; 7 bases line up with TRBD1. This CDR3 is built from 13 residues. With 8 bases clipped from V and 11 bases from J, the junction kept 14 bases outside the gene matches. Germline V CDR1 and CDR2: LNHDA, SQIVND (reference sequence).

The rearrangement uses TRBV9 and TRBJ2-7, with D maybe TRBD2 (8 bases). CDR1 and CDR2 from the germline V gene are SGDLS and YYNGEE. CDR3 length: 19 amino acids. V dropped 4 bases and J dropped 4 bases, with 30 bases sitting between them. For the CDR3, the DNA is TGTGCCAGCAGCCCAGACAGGACCGGGAGGGCAGGGGGTATGTACGAGCAGTACTTC. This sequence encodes CASSPDRTGRAGGMYEQYF.